The source of this TCR beta chain is a study of cytomegalovirus exposure and HLA in healthy donors. Across the study: Most genotyped donors, about four fifths of 300 to 400, had Caucasian-associated genetic ancestry. Findings and caveats of the study: Excluded: some indistinguishable V segments such as TRBV6-2 and TRBV6-3. In a later analysis, a genetic analysis reported fewer productive-TCR N-insertions in an Asian-associated ancestry cluster than the cohort average. In a later analysis, at a false discovery rate of 0.05, 15,000 to 20,000 TCR beta sequences matched HLA alleles.

Primers included in the PCR were 60 Vbeta and 13 Jbeta primers. The assay was immunoSEQ multiplex PCR, and TCRdb's table has in-frame clones only and misses some. The sample lists approximately 100,000 clones, roughly 75% seen once, with about 14% in the top ten. Trimming pared 2 bases from V and 2 bases from J, leaving 22 bases between. The length of the CDR3 is 19 residues. Germline lookup yields CDR1 LGHNA and CDR2 YSLEER. Regarding this clone: What it binds is not known.

The source material was PBMCs. The V gene is TRBV4-3, the J gene TRBJ1-3; D may be TRBD1 (6 bases). The clonotype originates from a male donor in good health and CMV-seropositive. This CDR3 reads CASSQSYAGGGRPGNTIYF. The DNA for the CDR3 is TGCGCCAGCAGCCAATCCTACGCTGGCGGGGGCCGGCCTGGAAACACCATATATTTT.